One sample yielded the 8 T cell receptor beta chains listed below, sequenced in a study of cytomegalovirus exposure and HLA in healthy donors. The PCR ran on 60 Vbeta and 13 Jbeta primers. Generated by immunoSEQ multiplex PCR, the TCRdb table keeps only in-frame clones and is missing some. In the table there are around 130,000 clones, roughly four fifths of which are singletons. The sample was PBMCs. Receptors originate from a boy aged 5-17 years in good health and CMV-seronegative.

The CDR3 loop is CATSRTIDEQFF. CDR3 in DNA: TGTGCCACCTCCCGGACTATTGATGAGCAGTTCTTC. This sequence joins TRBV6-1 and TRBJ2-1, with D possibly matching TRBD2 (6 bases). V lost 10 bases and J lost 8, with 15 bases in between. Germline CDR1 MNHNS, CDR2 SASEGT. The CDR3 has 12 residues.

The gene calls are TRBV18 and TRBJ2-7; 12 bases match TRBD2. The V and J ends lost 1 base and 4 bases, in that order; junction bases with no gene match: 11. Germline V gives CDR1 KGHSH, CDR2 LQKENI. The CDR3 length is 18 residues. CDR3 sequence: CASSPRAGWTSGDYEQYF. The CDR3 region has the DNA TGTGCCAGCTCACCACGGGCCGGTTGGACTAGCGGGGATTACGAGCAGTACTTC.

CDR3 residues: CASSVQGGYEQYF. The CDR3 nucleotides are TGTGCCAGCAGTGTCCAGGGAGGCTACGAGCAGTACTTC. The rearrangement joins TRBV2 to TRBJ2-7; weak D call: TRBD2 (6 bases). With 4 bases removed from V and 3 bases from J, the gap between germline ends came to 10 bases. Germline values: CDR1 SNHLY, CDR2 FYNNEI. The CDR3 runs 13 residues.

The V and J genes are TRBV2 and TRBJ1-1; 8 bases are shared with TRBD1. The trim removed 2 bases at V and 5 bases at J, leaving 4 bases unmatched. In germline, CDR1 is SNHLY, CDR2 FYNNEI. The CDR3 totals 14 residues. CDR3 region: CASSESRGRTEAFF. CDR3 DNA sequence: TGTGCCAGCAGTGAAAGCAGGGGGCGGACTGAAGCTTTCTTT.

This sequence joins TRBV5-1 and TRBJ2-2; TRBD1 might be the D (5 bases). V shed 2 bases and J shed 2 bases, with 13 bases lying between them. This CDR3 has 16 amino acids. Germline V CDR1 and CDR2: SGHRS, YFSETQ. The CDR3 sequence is CASSLGGRANTGELFF. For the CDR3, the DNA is TGCGCCAGCAGCTTAGGCGGCAGGGCTAACACCGGGGAGCTGTTTTTT. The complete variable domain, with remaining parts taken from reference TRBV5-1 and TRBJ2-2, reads KAGVTQTPRYLIKTRGQQVTLSCSPISGHRSVSWYQQTPGQGLQFLFEYFSETQRNKGNFPGRFSGRQFSNSRSEMNVSTLELGDSALYLCASSLGGRANTGELFFGEGSRLTVL.

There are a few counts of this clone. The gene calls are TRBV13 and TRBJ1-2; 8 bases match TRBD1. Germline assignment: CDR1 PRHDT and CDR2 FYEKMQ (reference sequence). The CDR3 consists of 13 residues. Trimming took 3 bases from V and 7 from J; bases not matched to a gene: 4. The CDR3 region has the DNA TGTGCCAGCAGCTTGGACAGGGCGGCTGGCTACACCTTC. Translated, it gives CASSLDRAAGYTF.

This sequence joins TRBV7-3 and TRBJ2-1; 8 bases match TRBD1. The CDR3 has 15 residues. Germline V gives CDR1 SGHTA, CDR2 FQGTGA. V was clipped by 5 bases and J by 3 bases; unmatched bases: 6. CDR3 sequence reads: CASSKDRDNYNEQFF. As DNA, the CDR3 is TGTGCCAGCAGCAAGGACAGGGACAACTACAATGAGCAGTTCTTC.

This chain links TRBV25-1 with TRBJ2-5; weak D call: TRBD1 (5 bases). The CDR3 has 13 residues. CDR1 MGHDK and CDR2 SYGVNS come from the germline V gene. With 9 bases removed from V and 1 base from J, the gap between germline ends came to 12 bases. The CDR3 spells CASKRQLQETQYF. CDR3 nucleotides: TGTGCCAGTAAGCGACAGCTCCAAGAGACCCAGTACTTC.